The 17 T cell receptor beta chains listed next were all sequenced from one sample in a study of vaccination and CD4 T cells after COVID-19. Time point noted: late sampling 161 to 241 days after vaccination in three convalescent patients. Treatment here: approximately 9-day PBMC culture with coronavirus spike peptide pools or control peptides (ViraFEST assay). Researchers used the Oncomine TCR Beta short-read assay to sequence DNA from cultured CD4+ T cells. TCRdb independently ran MiXCR on the PCR reads; one entry per CDR3 protein. This table holds more than 15,000 distinct CDR3 sequences, more than 40% found once. What these receptors recognize is not known. The specimen was CD4+ T cells from blood, cultured in vitro, collected about 7 months after SARS-CoV-2 vaccination. These receptors all stem from a human donor who had recovered from COVID-19.

The V call is TRBV4-1, the J call TRBJ1-2, with a tentative D call TRBD1 (5 bases). Germline assignment: CDR1 MGHRA and CDR2 YSYEKL. V was pared by 3 bases and J by 0 bases, with 11 bases between. The length of the CDR3 is 15 residues. Here the CDR3 reads CASSQDGTANYGYTF. The CDR3 coding sequence is TGCGCCAGCAGCCAGGATGGGACGGCTAACTATGGCTACACCTTC.

The chain employs TRBV20-1 and TRBJ2-5; 13 bases agree with TRBD2. J lost 4 bases, V lost 0 bases, and 8 bases had no gene match. Germline V gives CDR1 DFQATT, CDR2 SNEGSKA (reference sequence). The length of the CDR3 is 17 residues. The CDR3 sequence: CSAREGTSGAKPETQYF. In DNA, the CDR3 is TGCAGTGCTAGAGAAGGGACTAGCGGGGCAAAACCAGAGACCCAGTACTTC.

The chain recombines TRBV19 with TRBJ2-3; 10 bases line up with TRBD2. J lost 6 bases, V lost 6 bases, and 6 bases had no gene match. Germline CDR1 is LNHDA and CDR2 is SQIVND (reference sequence). This CDR3 region has 14 residues. The DNA for the CDR3 is TGTGCCAGTAGGCCCAGCGGGGGGGCGGATACGCAGTATTTT. It translates to CASRPSGGADTQYF.

V usage is TRBV2 and J usage is TRBJ2-5, with 11 nucleotides matching TRBD2. Germline V gene lookup returns CDR1 SNHLY and CDR2 FYNNEI. CDR3 length: 15 residues. The J segment lost 5 bases and the V segment lost 6 bases, leaving 8 bases of the junction unmatched. The CDR3 here is CASSYSGGAGETQYF. The DNA of the CDR3 is TGTGCCAGCAGCTATAGCGGGGGGGCCGGGGAGACCCAGTACTTC. The full variable domain, its missing parts supplied by reference TRBV2 and TRBJ2-5, is EPEVTQTPSHQVTQMGQEVILRCVPISNHLYFYWYRQILGQKVEFLVSFYNNEISEKSEIFDDQFSVERPDGSNFTLKIRSTKLEDSAMYFCASSYSGGAGETQYFGPGTRLLVL.

This sequence joins TRBV7-2 and TRBJ1-5, with TRBD1 as a possible D gene (6 bases). The CDR3 length is 14 residues. V gave up 0 bases and J gave up 6 bases, with 9 bases separating them. Germline CDR1 reads SGHTA; CDR2 reads FQGNSA. The chain's CDR3 is CASSLARGVQPQHF. CDR3 nucleotides: TGTGCCAGCAGCTTAGCGAGGGGGGTTCAGCCCCAGCATTTT. Using reference TRBV7-2 and TRBJ1-5 for the parts outside the CDR3, the full variable domain is GAGVSQSPSNKVTEKGKDVELRCDPISGHTALYWYRQSLGQGLEFLIYFQGNSAPDKSGLPSDRFSAERTGGSVSTLTIQRTQQEDSAVYLCASSLARGVQPQHFGDGTRLSIL.

The V call is TRBV20-1, the J call TRBJ2-3; no firm D call. The germline CDR1 and CDR2 sequences are DFQATT and SNEGSKA (reference sequence). This CDR3 spans 14 amino acids. V lost 4 bases and J lost 1, with 12 bases in between. CDR3 DNA: TGCAGTGCTATTAGGGCAGCACGCACAGATACGCAGTATTTT. Translating it yields CSAIRAARTDTQYF.

The J gene is TRBJ2-1, the V gene TRBV20-1; 7 nucleotides align to TRBD1. The CDR3 consists of 17 residues. Trimming at V came to 6 bases and at J to 1 base, leaving 15 bases not matched to a gene. Germline V CDR1 and CDR2: DFQATT, SNEGSKA (reference sequence). CDR3 sequence: CSARGSKGERSYNEQFF. The CDR3 DNA reads TGCAGTGCCAGGGGGTCTAAGGGGGAGCGGTCCTACAATGAGCAGTTCTTC.

The rearrangement uses TRBV6-2 or TRBV6-3 and TRBJ2-5; TRBD2 agrees at 11 bases. The CDR3 loop spans 15 amino acids. V lost 6 bases and J lost 1; bases outside the gene matches: 4. In germline, CDR1 is MNHEY, CDR2 SVGEGT. The CDR3 nucleotides read TGTGCCAGCAGATATAGCGGGAGGGCCCAAGAGACCCAGTACTTC. Its protein is CASRYSGRAQETQYF.

This chain connects TRBV7-3 to TRBJ1-1; D is uncertain. CDR1 SGHTA and CDR2 FQGTGA come from the germline V gene. Trimming took 1 base from V and 4 from J, leaving 7 bases between them. The CDR3 has 13 amino acids. In nucleotides, the CDR3 is TGTGCCAGCAGCTTAAACGGCATCACTGAAGCTTTCTTT. This translates into CASSLNGITEAFF.

The chain joins TRBV7-2 to TRBJ2-7; either TRBD1 or TRBD2 may fit D (5 bases each). V was cut by 4 bases and J by 3 bases, with 7 bases left in between. The CDR3 sequence is 12 residues long. CDR1 is SGHTA, CDR2 FQGNSA, per germline. The CDR3 DNA sequence: TGTGCCAGCAGCTGGGGGTTCTACGAGCAGTACTTC. It encodes CASSWGFYEQYF.

The J gene is TRBJ1-1, the V gene TRBV7-2, with no clear D. The CDR3 runs 13 residues. Trimming took 1 base from V and 1 from J, leaving 4 bases between them. CDR1 is SGHTA and CDR2 is FQGNSA in the germline V gene. For the CDR3, the DNA is TGTGCCAGCAGCTTAGTGTGGAACACTGAAGCTTTCTTT. Protein: CASSLVWNTEAFF.

The chain combines TRBV7-9 with TRBJ1-3; tentatively, D is TRBD1 (6 bases). Germline V gene sequence: CDR1 SEHNR, CDR2 FQNEAQ (reference sequence). The CDR3 length is 14 residues. Between the trimmed V and J ends, which lost 5 bases and 2 bases, there was a span of 10 bases. CDR3 sequence (DNA): TGTGCCAGCAGCCGAGGGGGGGCTGGAAACACCATATATTTT. This encodes CASSRGGAGNTIYF.

As for this clonotype: A single base separates this from a much larger clone, so it may be a read error. The chain has TRBV20-1 and TRBJ1-2; D is undetermined. This CDR3 spans 9 amino acids. The germline V gene encodes CDR1 DFQATT and CDR2 SNEGSKA (reference sequence). The CDR3 DNA follows: TGCTGTTACCGGCGGGGCTACACCTTC. Its translation: CCYRRGYTF.

This clonotype showed up just a few times. This chain links TRBV6-5 with TRBJ1-5; 8 nucleotides line up with TRBD1. This CDR3 has 15 residues. CDR1 is MNHEY, CDR2 SVGAGI, per germline. V lost 2 bases to trimming and J lost 5 bases; unmatched junction nucleotides: 5. The CDR3, as DNA: TGTGCCAGCAGTTACGACACAGGGGGGGATCAGCCCCAGCATTTT. Its translation is CASSYDTGGDQPQHF.

The rearrangement joins TRBV12-3 or TRBV12-4 to TRBJ1-5, with D uncertain. CDR3 length equals 12 residues. Trimming pared 1 base from V and 15 bases from J, leaving 13 bases between. The CDR3 loop is CASSLVPGSRHF. The CDR3 region has the DNA TGTGCCAGCAGTTTAGTACCGGGGAGCCGGCATTTT.

In nucleotides, the CDR3 is TGTGCCAGCAGCCAGATACCGGACTGGGCGTCCTACGAGCAGTACTTC. Translation gives CASSQIPDWASYEQYF. V is TRBV7-9 and J is TRBJ2-7; D may be TRBD2 (5 bases). The CDR3 runs 16 residues. The germline V gene has CDR1 SEHNR and CDR2 FQNEAQ (reference sequence). V was pared by 5 bases and J by 1 base, with 18 bases between. Full variable domain (remainder filled in from reference TRBV7-9 and TRBJ2-7): DTGVSQNPRHKITKRGQNVTFRCDPISEHNRLYWYRQTLGQGPEFLTYFQNEAQLEKSRLLSDRFSAERPKGSFSTLEIQRTEQGDSAMYLCASSQIPDWASYEQYFGPGTRLTVT.

This clonotype came up a few times. The chain couples TRBV6-2 or TRBV6-3 to TRBJ1-6, with D perhaps TRBD1 (6 bases). The V end was cut by 6 bases, the J end by 15 bases, with 24 bases between. CDR3 size: 15 residues. The germline CDR1 and CDR2 sequences are MNHEY and SVGEGT. The CDR3 coding sequence is TGTGCCAGCAGCTCACAGGGTACCCTAATTGGGCACCTCCACTTT. It specifies CASSSQGTLIGHLHF.